This TCR beta chain was captured by sequencing in a study of response to subunit inactivated influenza vaccine (dated by TCRdb to the late 2010s). Study-level background: Deep quantitative profiling of the T cell receptor repertoire was used in the study to follow responses to a trivalent subunit inactivated influenza vaccine. Overall study outcomes, separate from this receptor: The authors proposed that each seasonal influenza vaccination may bring in only a limited number of new T cells.

CDR3 length: 16 amino acids, cysteine to phenylalanine. Only the CDR3 DNA stays, 48 bases, in frame from base 1. Reading the germline V gene (reference sequence) gives CDR1 SEHNR and CDR2 FQNEAQ. Trimming at the junction amounts to 5 bases on V and 5 bases on J, and the germline ends lie 21 bases apart. The library relied on RT-PCR. Data came from an Illumina HiSeq 2500. TCRdb passed the public sequencing reads through fastp at Q25 and MiXCR, retaining productive beta sequences. Rows with a matching CDR3 protein are joined into one entry that keeps the most common DNA and genes. The sample table lists about 800,000 distinct CDR3 sequences, 21% of them with a count of one. Roughly 10% of the sample rests with the top ten. There are a few counts of this clonotype. Its antigen remains unidentified. The record has no base qualities; no much larger clone is one base away.

The chain is encoded by TRBV7-9 joined to TRBJ1-2, and TRBD1 may be the D gene, going by 5 matching bases. Sequenced material: PBMCs from blood, taken 5 to 6 days after vaccination. The source of this sequence is a middle-aged man who received an inactivated influenza vaccine. Donor details come from another sample of the same person, matched by shared clones. The DNA sequence follows: TGTGCCAGCAGCCTTTCAGGCGGAGGGGTTTTTTATGGCTACACCTTC. Translated, it reads CASSLSGGGVFYGYTF.